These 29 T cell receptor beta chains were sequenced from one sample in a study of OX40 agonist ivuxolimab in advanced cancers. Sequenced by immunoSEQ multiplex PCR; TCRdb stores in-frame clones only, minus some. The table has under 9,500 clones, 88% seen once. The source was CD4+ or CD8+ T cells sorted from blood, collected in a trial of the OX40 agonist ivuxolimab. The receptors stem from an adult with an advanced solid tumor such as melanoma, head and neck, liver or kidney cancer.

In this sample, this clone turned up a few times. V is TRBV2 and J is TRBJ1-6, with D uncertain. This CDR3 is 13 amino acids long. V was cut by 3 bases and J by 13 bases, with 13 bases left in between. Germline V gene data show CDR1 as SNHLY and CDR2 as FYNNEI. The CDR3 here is CASSDEVGEPLHF. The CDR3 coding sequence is TGTGCCAGCAGTGATGAGGTCGGTGAGCCCCTCCACTTT. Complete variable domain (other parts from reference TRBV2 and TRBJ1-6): EPEVTQTPSHQVTQMGQEVILRCVPISNHLYFYWYRQILGQKVEFLVSFYNNEISEKSEIFDDQFSVERPDGSNFTLKIRSTKLEDSAMYFCASSDEVGEPLHFGNGTRLTVT.

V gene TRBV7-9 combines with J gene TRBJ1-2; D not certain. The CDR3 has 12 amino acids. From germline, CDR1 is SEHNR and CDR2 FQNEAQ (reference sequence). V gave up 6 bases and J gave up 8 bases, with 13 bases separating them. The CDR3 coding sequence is TGTGCCAGCAGGGGATCGCGAGAGGGCTACACCTTC. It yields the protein CASRGSREGYTF.

CDR3 nucleotides: TGTGCCAGCAGCCTAACTAGCGGGAGAGGCCACGAGCAGTACTTC. Protein sequence: CASSLTSGRGHEQYF. The chain has TRBV6-5 and TRBJ2-7, with 11 bases aligning to TRBD2. With V trimmed by 6 bases and J by 5 bases, 9 bases remained unmatched. Germline V gives CDR1 MNHEY, CDR2 SVGAGI. The CDR3 contains 15 residues.

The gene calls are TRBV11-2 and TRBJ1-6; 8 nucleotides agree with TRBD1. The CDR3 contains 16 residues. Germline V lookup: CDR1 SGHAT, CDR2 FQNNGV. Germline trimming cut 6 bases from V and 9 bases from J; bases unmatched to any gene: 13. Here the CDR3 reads CASRPQGARPISPLHF. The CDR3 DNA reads TGTGCCAGCAGGCCTCAGGGGGCGCGGCCGATTTCACCCCTCCACTTT.

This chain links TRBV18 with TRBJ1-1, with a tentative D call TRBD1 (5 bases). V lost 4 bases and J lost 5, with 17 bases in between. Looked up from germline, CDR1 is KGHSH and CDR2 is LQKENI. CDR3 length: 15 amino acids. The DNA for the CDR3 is TGTGCCAGCTCACGTCCGGGAAGGGAGGGGACTGAAGCTTTCTTT. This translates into CASSRPGREGTEAFF.

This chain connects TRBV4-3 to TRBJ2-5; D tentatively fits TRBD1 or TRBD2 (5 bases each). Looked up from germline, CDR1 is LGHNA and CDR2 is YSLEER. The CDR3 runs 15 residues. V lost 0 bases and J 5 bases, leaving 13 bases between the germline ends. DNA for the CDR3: TGCGCCAGCAGCCAAGAACGGGACGGGTGGGAGACCCAGTACTTC. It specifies CASSQERDGWETQYF.

CDR3 in amino acids: CASRAKLDRHEQFF. CDR3 DNA: TGTGCCAGCAGGGCCAAGCTAGACCGGCATGAGCAGTTCTTC. The V and J genes are TRBV7-9 and TRBJ2-1, with D unclear. The CDR3 runs 14 residues. V was trimmed by 6 bases and J by 8 bases, leaving 17 bases between them. CDR1 is SEHNR, CDR2 FQNEAQ, per germline (reference sequence).

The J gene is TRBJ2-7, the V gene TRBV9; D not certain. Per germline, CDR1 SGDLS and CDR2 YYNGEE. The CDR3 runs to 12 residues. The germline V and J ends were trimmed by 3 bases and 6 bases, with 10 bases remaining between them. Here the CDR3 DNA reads TGTGCCAGCAGCGCGGAAGACGGCGAGCAGTACTTC. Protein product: CASSAEDGEQYF.

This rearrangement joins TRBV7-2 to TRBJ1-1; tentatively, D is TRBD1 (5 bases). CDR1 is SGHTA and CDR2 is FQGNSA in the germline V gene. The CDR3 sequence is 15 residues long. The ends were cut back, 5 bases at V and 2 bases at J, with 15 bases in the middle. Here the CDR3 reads CASSHRGGVNTEAFF. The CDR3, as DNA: TGTGCCAGCAGCCACCGGGGGGGAGTCAACACTGAAGCTTTCTTT. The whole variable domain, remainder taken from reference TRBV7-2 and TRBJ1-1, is GAGVSQSPSNKVTEKGKDVELRCDPISGHTALYWYRQSLGQGLEFLIYFQGNSAPDKSGLPSDRFSAERTGGSVSTLTIQRTQQEDSAVYLCASSHRGGVNTEAFFGQGTRLTVV.

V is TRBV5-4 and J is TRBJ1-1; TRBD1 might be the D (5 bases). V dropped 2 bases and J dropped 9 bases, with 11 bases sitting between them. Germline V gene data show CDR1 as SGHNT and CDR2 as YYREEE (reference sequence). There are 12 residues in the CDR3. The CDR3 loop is CASSFGGTKAFF. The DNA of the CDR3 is TGTGCCAGCAGCTTTGGGGGGACCAAAGCTTTCTTT. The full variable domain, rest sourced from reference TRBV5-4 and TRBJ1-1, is ETGVTQSPTHLIKTRGQQVTLRCSSQSGHNTVSWYQQALGQGPQFIFQYYREEENGRGNFPPRFSGLQFPNYSSELNVNALELDDSALYLCASSFGGTKAFFGQGTRLTVV.

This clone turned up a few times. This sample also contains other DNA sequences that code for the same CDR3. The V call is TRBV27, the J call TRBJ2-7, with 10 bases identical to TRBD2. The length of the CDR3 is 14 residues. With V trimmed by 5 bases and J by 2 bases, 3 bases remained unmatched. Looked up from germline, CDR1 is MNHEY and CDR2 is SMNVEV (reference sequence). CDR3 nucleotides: TGTGCCAGCAGTGGCCTAGCGGGAGCCTACGAGCAGTACTTC. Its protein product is CASSGLAGAYEQYF.

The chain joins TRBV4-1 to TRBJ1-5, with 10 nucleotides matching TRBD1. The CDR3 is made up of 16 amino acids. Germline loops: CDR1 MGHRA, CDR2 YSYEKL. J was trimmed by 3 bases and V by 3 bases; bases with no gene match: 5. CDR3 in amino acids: CASSQLGQGPNQPQHF. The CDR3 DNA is TGCGCCAGCAGCCAGCTGGGACAGGGGCCCAATCAGCCCCAGCATTTT.

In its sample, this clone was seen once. This chain's CDR3 is CASSAGLPGGQYF. The CDR3 DNA is TGTGCCAGCAGCGCGGGACTACCCGGCGGTCAGTACTTC. The genes are TRBV7-9 and TRBJ2-7; 7 bases line up with TRBD2. The CDR3 spans 13 residues. Germline assignment: CDR1 SEHNR and CDR2 FQNEAQ (reference sequence). V was pared by 5 bases and J by 10 bases, with 11 bases of the junction left unmatched.

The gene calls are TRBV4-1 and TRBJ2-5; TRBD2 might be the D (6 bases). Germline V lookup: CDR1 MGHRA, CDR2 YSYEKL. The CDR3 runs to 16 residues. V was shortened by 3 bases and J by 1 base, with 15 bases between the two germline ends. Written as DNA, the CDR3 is TGCGCCAGCAGCCACCCGGGAGTAGCCGGCCAAGAGACCCAGTACTTC. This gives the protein CASSHPGVAGQETQYF.

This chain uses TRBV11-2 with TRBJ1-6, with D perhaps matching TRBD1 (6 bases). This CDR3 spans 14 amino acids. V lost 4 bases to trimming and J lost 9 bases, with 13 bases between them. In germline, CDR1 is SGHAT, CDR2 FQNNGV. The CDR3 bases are TGTGCCAGCAGCTCGTCAACAGGGACTTCACCCCTCCACTTT. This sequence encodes CASSSSTGTSPLHF. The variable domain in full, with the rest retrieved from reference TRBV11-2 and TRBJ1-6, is EAGVAQSPRYKIIEKRQSVAFWCNPISGHATLYWYQQILGQGPKLLIQFQNNGVVDDSQLPKDRFSAERLKGVDSTLKIQPAKLEDSAVYLCASSSSTGTSPLHFGNGTRLTVT.

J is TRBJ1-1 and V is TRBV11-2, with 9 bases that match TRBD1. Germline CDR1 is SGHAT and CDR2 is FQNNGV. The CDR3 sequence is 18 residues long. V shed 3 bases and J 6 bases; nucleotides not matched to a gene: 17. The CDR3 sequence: CASSFSPSTQGASPEAFF. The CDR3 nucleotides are TGTGCCAGCAGCTTCTCCCCGTCTACACAGGGGGCAAGCCCTGAAGCTTTCTTT.

CDR3 sequence (DNA): TGTGCCAGCAGTGACTCGACAGGGGTAGGCTACACCTTC. The encoded protein is CASSDSTGVGYTF. The rearrangement links TRBV6-4 to TRBJ1-2, with 8 bases that match TRBD1. The CDR3 is made up of 13 amino acids. CDR1 is MRHNA, CDR2 SNTAGT, per germline. The V gene end was trimmed by 0 bases and the J gene end by 8 bases; junction bases not matched to a gene: 2.

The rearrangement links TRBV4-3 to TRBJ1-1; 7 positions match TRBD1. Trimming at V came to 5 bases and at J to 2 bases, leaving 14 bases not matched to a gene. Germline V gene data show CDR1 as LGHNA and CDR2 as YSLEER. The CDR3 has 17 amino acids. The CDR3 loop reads CASSLAILQGTNTEAFF. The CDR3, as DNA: TGCGCCAGCAGCTTGGCTATATTACAGGGGACTAACACTGAAGCTTTCTTT.

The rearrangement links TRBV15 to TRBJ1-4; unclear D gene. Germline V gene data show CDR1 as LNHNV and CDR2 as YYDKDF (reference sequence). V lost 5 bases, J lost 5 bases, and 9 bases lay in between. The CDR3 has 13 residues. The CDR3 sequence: CATSREVNEKLFF. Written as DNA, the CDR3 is TGTGCCACCAGCCGGGAAGTCAATGAAAAACTGTTTTTT.

The CDR3 DNA sequence: TGTGCCTGGAGTGTACTCGTGGGGCAGGATGAGCAGTTCTTC. Amino acid sequence: CAWSVLVGQDEQFF. V and J are TRBV30 and TRBJ2-1, with a possible D match to TRBD1 (5 bases). Germline values: CDR1 GTSNPN, CDR2 SVGIG (reference sequence). Trimming left V 0 bases short and J 8 bases short, with 14 bases between. This CDR3 contains 14 residues.

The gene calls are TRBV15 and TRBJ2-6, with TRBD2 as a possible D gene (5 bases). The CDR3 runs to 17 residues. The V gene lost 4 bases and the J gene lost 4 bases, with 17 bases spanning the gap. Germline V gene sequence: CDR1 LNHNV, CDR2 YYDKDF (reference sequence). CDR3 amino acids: CATSTRAEVGGANVLTF. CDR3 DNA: TGTGCCACCAGCACACGGGCGGAGGTGGGGGGGGCCAACGTCCTGACTTTC.

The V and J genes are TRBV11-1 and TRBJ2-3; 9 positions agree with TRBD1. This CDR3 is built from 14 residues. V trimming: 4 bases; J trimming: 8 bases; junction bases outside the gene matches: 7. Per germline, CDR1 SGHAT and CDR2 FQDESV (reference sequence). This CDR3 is CASSWDRESGTQYF. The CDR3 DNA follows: TGTGCCAGCAGCTGGGACAGGGAGTCCGGTACGCAGTATTTT.

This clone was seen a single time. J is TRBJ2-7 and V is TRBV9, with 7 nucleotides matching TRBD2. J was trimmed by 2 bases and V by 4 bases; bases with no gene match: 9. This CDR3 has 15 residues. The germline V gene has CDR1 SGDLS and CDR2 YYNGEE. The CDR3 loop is CASSLERDWPYEQYF. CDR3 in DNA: TGTGCCAGCAGCTTGGAGCGGGACTGGCCCTACGAGCAGTACTTC.

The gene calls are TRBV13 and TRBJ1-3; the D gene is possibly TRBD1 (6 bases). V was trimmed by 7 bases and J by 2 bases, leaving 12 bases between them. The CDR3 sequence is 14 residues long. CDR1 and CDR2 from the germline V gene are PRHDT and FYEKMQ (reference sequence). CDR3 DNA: TGTGCCAGCAACTTGGGGGGCGCTGGAAACACCATATATTTT. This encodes CASNLGGAGNTIYF.

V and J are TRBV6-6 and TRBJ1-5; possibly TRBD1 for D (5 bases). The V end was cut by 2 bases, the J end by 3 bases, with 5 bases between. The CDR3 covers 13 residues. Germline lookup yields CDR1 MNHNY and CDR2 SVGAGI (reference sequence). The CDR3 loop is CASSYGTNQPQHF. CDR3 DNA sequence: TGTGCCAGCAGTTACGGGACCAATCAGCCCCAGCATTTT.

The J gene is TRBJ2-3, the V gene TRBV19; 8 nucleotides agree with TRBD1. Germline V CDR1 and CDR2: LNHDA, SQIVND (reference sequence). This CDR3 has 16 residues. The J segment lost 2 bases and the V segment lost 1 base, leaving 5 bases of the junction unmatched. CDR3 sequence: CASSIGWTGNTDTQYF. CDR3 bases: TGTGCCAGTAGTATAGGTTGGACAGGGAACACAGATACGCAGTATTTT.

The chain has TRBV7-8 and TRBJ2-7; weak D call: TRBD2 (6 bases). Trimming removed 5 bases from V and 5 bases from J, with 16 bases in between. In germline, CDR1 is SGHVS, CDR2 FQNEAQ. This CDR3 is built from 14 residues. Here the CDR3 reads CASSAGPQVHEQYF. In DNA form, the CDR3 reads TGTGCCAGCAGCGCGGGACCCCAGGTGCACGAGCAGTACTTC.

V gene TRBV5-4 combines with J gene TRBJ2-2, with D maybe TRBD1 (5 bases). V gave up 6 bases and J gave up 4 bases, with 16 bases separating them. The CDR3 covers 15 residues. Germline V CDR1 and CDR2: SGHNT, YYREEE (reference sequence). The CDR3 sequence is CASTSLGVGTGELFF. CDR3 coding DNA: TGTGCCAGCACTTCTTTAGGGGTTGGCACCGGGGAGCTGTTTTTT.

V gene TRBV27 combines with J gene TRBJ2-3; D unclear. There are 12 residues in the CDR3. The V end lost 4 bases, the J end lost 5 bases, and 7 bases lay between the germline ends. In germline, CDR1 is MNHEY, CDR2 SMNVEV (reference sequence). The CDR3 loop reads CASSSTVDTQYF. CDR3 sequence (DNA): TGTGCCAGCAGTTCCACGGTAGATACGCAGTATTTT.